The 15 T cell receptor beta chains given below trace back to one sample, sequenced in a study of T-cell memory formation after mild COVID-19. Each CDR3 protein is one row after TCRdb ran MiXCR on the 5' RACE reads. The sample shows hundreds of thousands of distinct CDR3 sequences, around 15% of them seen only once. Sequencing input: PBMCs or a T cell subset sorted from them (not recorded which). The receptors originated from a man aged 18 to 35 who had mild COVID-19 (a few samples of this study predate the infection). Cell type and time point are not known.

The chain recombines TRBV7-9 with TRBJ1-2; 11 nucleotides agree with TRBD1. J was trimmed by 6 bases and V by 1 base; bases with no gene match: 4. This CDR3 region has 15 residues. Germline lookup yields CDR1 SEHNR and CDR2 FQNEAQ (reference sequence). CDR3 in DNA: TGTGCCAGCAGCTTAGGGACAGGGGGCAAGGATGGCTACACCTTC. Translated, it gives CASSLGTGGKDGYTF.

The chain couples TRBV7-8 to TRBJ2-5; maybe TRBD1 (5 bases). V was shortened by 3 bases and J by 2 bases, with 16 bases between the two germline ends. The CDR3 consists of 16 residues. The germline CDR1 and CDR2 sequences are SGHVS and FQNEAQ. Written as DNA, the CDR3 is TGTGCCAGCAGCTTCCCCCGCCCGGACATGCAAGAGACCCAGTACTTC. It specifies CASSFPRPDMQETQYF.

This clonotype was seen only a few times. The chain joins TRBV5-1 to TRBJ1-1, with D hard to call. The germline CDR1 and CDR2 sequences are SGHRS and YFSETQ. V was pared by 4 bases and J by 3 bases, with 13 bases between. The length of the CDR3 is 14 residues. The CDR3 DNA is TGCGCCAGCAGCCTACTGGGCGGGTACACTGAAGCTTTCTTT. Translated, it gives CASSLLGGYTEAFF.

This clonotype has a count of ten or more. CDR3 sequence reads: CASSRPPSSYSNTGELFF. The CDR3 region has the DNA TGCGCCAGCAGTCGACCGCCCAGTTCCTACTCCAACACCGGGGAGCTGTTTTTT. The chain employs TRBV4-3 and TRBJ2-2; D is undetermined. Trimming stripped 6 bases from V and 2 bases from J, with 22 bases between. In germline, CDR1 is LGHNA, CDR2 YSLEER. The CDR3 loop spans 18 amino acids.

This chain links TRBV4-1 with TRBJ2-5; 9 nucleotides align to TRBD1. The CDR3 has 15 residues. J gave up 6 bases and V 1 base, and 6 bases lay outside the gene matches. Germline lookup yields CDR1 MGHRA and CDR2 YSYEKL. For the CDR3, the DNA is TGCGCCAGCAGCCAAGCCACAGGGGGCGGGAAGACCCAGTACTTC. This gives the protein CASSQATGGGKTQYF.

This clonotype was counted only a few times. The J gene is TRBJ1-4, the V gene TRBV29-1, with D unresolved. CDR1 and CDR2 (germline): SQVTM, ANQGSEA. This CDR3 spans 13 amino acids. V gave up 8 bases and J gave up 8 bases, with 18 bases separating them. The CDR3 here is CSIPGGPGEKLFF. The CDR3 DNA is TGCAGCATCCCCGGAGGGCCGGGGGAAAAACTGTTTTTT.

This clonotype came up many times. The chain joins TRBV5-1 to TRBJ1-1; D may be TRBD1 (5 bases). V was trimmed by 0 bases and J by 1 base, leaving 7 bases between them. CDR1 is SGHRS, CDR2 YFSETQ, per germline. CDR3 length: 14 amino acids. CDR3 protein: CASSLGQPNTEAFF. CDR3 DNA: TGCGCCAGCAGCTTGGGACAGCCGAACACTGAAGCTTTCTTT.

This clonotype has just a few counts. The V gene is TRBV6-5, the J gene TRBJ2-7, with 12 bases matching TRBD2. J lost 3 bases, V lost 6 bases, and 9 bases had no gene match. Looked up from germline, CDR1 is MNHEY and CDR2 is SVGAGI. The CDR3 has 16 amino acids. For the CDR3, the DNA is TGTGCCAGCAGCCTGAGACTAGCGGGGGACTTCTACGAGCAGTACTTC. It codes for CASSLRLAGDFYEQYF.

This clonotype was seen repeatedly, ten times or more. CDR3 sequence reads: CASSQWDTGELFF. For the CDR3, the DNA is TGCGCCAGCAGCCAATGGGACACCGGGGAGCTGTTTTTT. The V gene is TRBV4-3, the J gene TRBJ2-2; D gene ambiguous. The germline V and J ends were trimmed by 2 bases and 3 bases, with 4 bases remaining between them. This CDR3 is 13 amino acids long. CDR1 LGHNA and CDR2 YSLEER come from the germline V gene.

This clonotype was detected only a few times. CDR3 residues: CASSPSAGLFF. The CDR3 nucleotides are TGCGCCAGCAGCCCCTCCGCCGGGTTGTTTTTT. The chain combines TRBV5-1 with TRBJ2-2; D gene ambiguous. Germline lookup yields CDR1 SGHRS and CDR2 YFSETQ. The ends were cut back, 4 bases at V and 15 bases at J, with 13 bases in the middle. The length of the CDR3 is 11 residues. Based on the CDR3 plus reference TRBV5-1 and TRBJ2-2, the full variable domain is KAGVTQTPRYLIKTRGQQVTLSCSPISGHRSVSWYQQTPGQGLQFLFEYFSETQRNKGNFPGRFSGRQFSNSRSEMNVSTLELGDSALYLCASSPSAGLFFGEGSRLTVL.

The V call is TRBV7-8, the J call TRBJ2-5, with TRBD2 identical over 9 bases. Germline V gene data show CDR1 as SGHVS and CDR2 as FQNEAQ. Trimming at V came to 5 bases and at J to 6 bases, leaving 10 bases not matched to a gene. This CDR3 has 15 residues. CDR3: CASSPLAGQLKTQYF. The CDR3 region has the DNA TGTGCCAGCAGCCCCCTAGCGGGGCAGTTGAAGACCCAGTACTTC.

The chain employs TRBV2 and TRBJ1-5; D is unresolved. Germline lookup yields CDR1 SNHLY and CDR2 FYNNEI. V lost 4 bases to trimming and J lost 9 bases, with 13 bases between them. The CDR3 runs 13 residues. The chain's CDR3 is CASSGTGLGPQHF. CDR3 bases: TGTGCCAGCAGTGGGACTGGGCTCGGGCCCCAGCATTTT.

This clonotype appeared a few times. The chain is built from TRBV18 and TRBJ1-2; D unclear. Germline V gene data show CDR1 as KGHSH and CDR2 as LQKENI. This CDR3 is 15 amino acids long. The germline V and J ends were trimmed by 0 bases and 2 bases, with 10 bases remaining between them. The CDR3 spells CASSPPYGENYGYTF. DNA of the CDR3: TGTGCCAGCTCACCACCTTACGGGGAGAACTATGGCTACACCTTC.

This clonotype has more than one count but fewer than ten. The V and J genes are TRBV3-2 and TRBJ1-5; the DNA was not used to check the table's D call, TRBD1. TRBV3-2 is deemed a pseudogene. CDR3 length: 15 residues. CDR3: CASSPDRNSNQPQHF. The CDR3 bases are TGTGCCAGCAGCCCGGACAGGAATAGCAATCAGCCCCAGCATTTT.

The rearrangement joins TRBV5-5 to TRBJ2-3; unclear D gene. Germline V gene lookup returns CDR1 SGHKS and CDR2 YYEKEE (reference sequence). CDR3 length: 15 residues. V was clipped by 6 bases and J by 6 bases, with 20 bases between them. CDR3 bases: TGTGCCAGCAACCGAATCCTAGATCGAGCGGATACGCAGTATTTT. The encoded protein is CASNRILDRADTQYF.